The entry below describes one TCR beta chain. This CDR3 spans 17 amino acids. These data originate in a study of blood T cell repertoires in COVID-19. Whole-study context: Acute and convalescent COVID-19 specimens originated in the United States, Italy and Spain. Sources were T cells, B-cell-depleted T cells, or PBMCs; the material itself was cDNA or gDNA.

Original processing methods: The authors estimated nucleated cell counts from reference gene primer amplification. TCRdb keeps only in-frame clones here, not all; method: immunoSEQ multiplex PCR. Clonal size and the V and J genes are those of that table, whereas D and trimming came from the DNA. The sample has around 250,000 clones; around 86% are singletons. Source material: peripheral blood. This chain links TRBV21-1 with TRBJ2-2; the table's D gene call, TRBD2, was not cross checked with the DNA. TRBV21-1 is described as a pseudogene. This sequence originates from a woman aged 60-75 years who had recovered from COVID-19. CDR3 DNA: TGTGCCAGCAGCCACCACCCTGTCCCCCCGGGTGCCGGGGAGCTGTTTTTT. Amino acid sequence: CASSHHPVPPGAGELFF.